The entry that follows covers one T cell receptor beta chain sequence. Its target is not known. The CDR3 covers 12 residues. V trimming: 5 bases; J trimming: 6 bases; junction bases outside the gene matches: 2. Germline V lookup: CDR1 SNHLY, CDR2 FYNNEI. An equimolar mix of two oligonucleotides served as the beta constant-region primer for TRBC1 and TRBC2. Nested alpha and beta constant-region primers with the SP2 primer drove four PCR rounds on ligated cDNA. TCRdb re-analysed the UMI-ligation and nested PCR reads in MiXCR, keeping a single row per CDR3 protein. The data hold 98,000 or so distinct CDR3 sequences, with roughly 15% observed a single time. This entry is derived from a study of naive and memory T cell subsets. Study observations and caveats: TCR abundance followed a power law differing between naive and memory subsets. Possibly reflecting memory cells re-expressing CD45RA, a few larger clonotypes occurred in naive repertoires, especially CD8.

This sequence joins TRBV2 and TRBJ1-1; 8 bases are a match to TRBD1. Sequencing was performed on naive CD8+ T cells from blood. The source of this sequence is a human donor in good health. The CDR3 DNA sequence: TGTGCCAGCAGTACGACAGGGGCTGAAGCTTTCTTT. Its protein product is CASSTTGAEAFF.